This T cell receptor beta chain was sequenced in a study of blood T cell repertoires in COVID-19. Overall study: Collection of acute and convalescent COVID-19 samples took place in the United States, Italy and Spain. The analysed material was cDNA or gDNA that came from T cells, B-cell-depleted T cells, or PBMCs.

Authors' analysis steps: Using reference gene primer amplification, nucleated cell counts were estimated. Generated by immunoSEQ multiplex PCR, the TCRdb table keeps only in-frame clones and is missing some. V and J calls plus clone size are reproduced from that table; the DNA served to infer D and trimming. The table shows over 60,000 clones, with roughly 89% occurring only once. Germline V gene lookup returns CDR1 LGHNT and CDR2 FRNRAP. The CDR3 extends over 15 amino acids. V was clipped by 3 bases and J by 3 bases; unmatched bases: 4. J is TRBJ1-4 and V is TRBV12-5; 7 bases map to TRBD1. This receptor was obtained from a man aged 80 or over with acute or convalescent COVID-19. Specimen: peripheral blood. DNA for the CDR3: TGTGCTAGTGGTTTTGACAGGGAGGCTAATGAAAAACTGTTTTTT. It encodes CASGFDREANEKLFF.